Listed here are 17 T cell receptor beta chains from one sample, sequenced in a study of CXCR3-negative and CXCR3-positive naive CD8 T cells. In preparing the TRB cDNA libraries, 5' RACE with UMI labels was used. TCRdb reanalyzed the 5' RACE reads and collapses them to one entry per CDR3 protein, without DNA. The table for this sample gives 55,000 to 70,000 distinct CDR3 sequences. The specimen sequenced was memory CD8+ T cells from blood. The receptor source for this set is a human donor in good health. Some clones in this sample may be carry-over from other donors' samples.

The CDR3 here is CSVEGLGSANHEQYF. The rearrangement uses TRBV29-1 and TRBJ2-7; the D call of TRBD2 rests on TCRdb alone, since no DNA is present to check it. This CDR3 is 15 amino acids long. The germline V gene encodes CDR1 SQVTM and CDR2 ANQGSEA.

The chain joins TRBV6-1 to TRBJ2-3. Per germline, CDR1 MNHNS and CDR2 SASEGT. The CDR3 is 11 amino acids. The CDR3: CASRQTDTQYF.

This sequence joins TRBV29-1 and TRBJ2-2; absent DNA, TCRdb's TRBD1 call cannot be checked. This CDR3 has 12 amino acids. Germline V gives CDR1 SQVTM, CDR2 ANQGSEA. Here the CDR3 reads CSFPGIAGELFF.

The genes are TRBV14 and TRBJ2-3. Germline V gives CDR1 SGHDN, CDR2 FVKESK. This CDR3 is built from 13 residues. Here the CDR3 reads CASSLTAPDTQYF.

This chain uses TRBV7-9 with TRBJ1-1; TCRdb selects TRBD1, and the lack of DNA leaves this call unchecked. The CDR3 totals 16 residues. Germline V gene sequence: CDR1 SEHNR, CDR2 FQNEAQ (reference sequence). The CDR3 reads CASSSNRDRVYTEAFF.

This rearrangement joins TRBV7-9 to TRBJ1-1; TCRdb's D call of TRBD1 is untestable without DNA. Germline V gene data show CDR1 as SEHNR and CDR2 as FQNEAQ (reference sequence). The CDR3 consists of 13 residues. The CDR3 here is CASSPRAGLEAFF.

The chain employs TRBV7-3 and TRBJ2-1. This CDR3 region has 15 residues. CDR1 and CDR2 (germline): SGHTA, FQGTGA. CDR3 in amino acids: CASSSLLTAYNEQFF. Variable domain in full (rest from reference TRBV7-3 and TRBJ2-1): GAGVSQTPSNKVTEKGKYVELRCDPISGHTALYWYRQSLGQGPEFLIYFQGTGAADDSGLPNDRFFAVRPEGSVSTLKIQRTERGDSAVYLCASSSLLTAYNEQFFGPGTRLTVL.

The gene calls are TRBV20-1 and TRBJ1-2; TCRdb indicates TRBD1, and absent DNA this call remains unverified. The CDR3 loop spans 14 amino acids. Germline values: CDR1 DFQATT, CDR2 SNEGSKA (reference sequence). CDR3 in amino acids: CSARALGGGYGYTF.

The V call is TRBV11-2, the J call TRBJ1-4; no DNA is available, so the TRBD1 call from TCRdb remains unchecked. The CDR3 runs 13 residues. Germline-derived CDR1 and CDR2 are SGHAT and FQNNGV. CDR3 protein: CASSLIPGEKLFF. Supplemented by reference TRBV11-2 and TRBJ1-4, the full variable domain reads EAGVAQSPRYKIIEKRQSVAFWCNPISGHATLYWYQQILGQGPKLLIQFQNNGVVDDSQLPKDRFSAERLKGVDSTLKIQPAKLEDSAVYLCASSLIPGEKLFFGSGTQLSVL.

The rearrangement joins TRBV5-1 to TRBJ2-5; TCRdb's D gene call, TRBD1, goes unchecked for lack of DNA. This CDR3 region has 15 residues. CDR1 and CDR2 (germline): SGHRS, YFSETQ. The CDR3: CASSSEPQGLETQYF. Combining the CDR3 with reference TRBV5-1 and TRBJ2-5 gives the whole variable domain KAGVTQTPRYLIKTRGQQVTLSCSPISGHRSVSWYQQTPGQGLQFLFEYFSETQRNKGNFPGRFSGRQFSNSRSEMNVSTLELGDSALYLCASSSEPQGLETQYFGPGTRLLVL.

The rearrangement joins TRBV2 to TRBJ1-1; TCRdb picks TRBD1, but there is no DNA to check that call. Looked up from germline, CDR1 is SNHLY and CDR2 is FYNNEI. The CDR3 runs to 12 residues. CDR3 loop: CARTGRSTEAFF.

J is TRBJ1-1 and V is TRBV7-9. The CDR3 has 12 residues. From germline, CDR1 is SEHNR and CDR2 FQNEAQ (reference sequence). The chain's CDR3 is CASSLLVTEAFF.

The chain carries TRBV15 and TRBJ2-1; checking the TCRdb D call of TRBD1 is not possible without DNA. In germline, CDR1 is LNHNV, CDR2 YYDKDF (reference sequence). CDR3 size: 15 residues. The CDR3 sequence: CATSRRDEGYNEQFF. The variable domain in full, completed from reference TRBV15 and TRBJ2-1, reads DAMVIQNPRYQVTQFGKPVTLSCSQTLNHNVMYWYQQKSSQAPKLLFHYYDKDFNNEADTPDNFQSRRPNTSFCFLDIRSPGLGDTAMYLCATSRRDEGYNEQFFGPGTRLTVL.

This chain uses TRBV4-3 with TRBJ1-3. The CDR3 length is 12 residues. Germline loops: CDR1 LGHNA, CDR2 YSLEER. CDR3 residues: CASSQVGDTIYF.

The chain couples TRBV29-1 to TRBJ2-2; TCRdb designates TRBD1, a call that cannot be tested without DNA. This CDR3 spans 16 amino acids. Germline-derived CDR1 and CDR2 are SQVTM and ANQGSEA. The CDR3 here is CSVESGDRVNTGELFF.

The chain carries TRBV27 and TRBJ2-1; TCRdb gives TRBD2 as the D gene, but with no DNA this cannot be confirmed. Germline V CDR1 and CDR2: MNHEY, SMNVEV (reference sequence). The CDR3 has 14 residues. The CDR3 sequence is CASMRVSSYNEQFF.

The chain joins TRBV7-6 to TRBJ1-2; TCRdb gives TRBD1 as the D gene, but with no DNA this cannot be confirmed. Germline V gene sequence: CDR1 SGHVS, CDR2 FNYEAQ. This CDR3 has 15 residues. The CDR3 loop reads CASSLSTGAGYGYTF.